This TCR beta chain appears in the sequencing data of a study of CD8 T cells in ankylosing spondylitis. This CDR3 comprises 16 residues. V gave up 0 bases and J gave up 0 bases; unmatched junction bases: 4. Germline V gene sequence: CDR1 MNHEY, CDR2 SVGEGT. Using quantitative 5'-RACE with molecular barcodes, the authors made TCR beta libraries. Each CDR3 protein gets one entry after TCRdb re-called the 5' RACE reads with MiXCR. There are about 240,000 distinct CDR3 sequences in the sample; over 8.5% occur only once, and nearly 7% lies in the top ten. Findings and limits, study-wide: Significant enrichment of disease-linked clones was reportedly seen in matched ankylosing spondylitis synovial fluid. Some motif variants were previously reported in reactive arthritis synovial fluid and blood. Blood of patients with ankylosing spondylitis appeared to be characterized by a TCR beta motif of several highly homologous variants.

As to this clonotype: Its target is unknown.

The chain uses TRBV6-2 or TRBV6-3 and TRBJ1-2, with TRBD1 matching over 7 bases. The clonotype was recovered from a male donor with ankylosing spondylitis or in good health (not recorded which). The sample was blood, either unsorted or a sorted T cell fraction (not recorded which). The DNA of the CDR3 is TGTGCCAGCAGTTACTCGGGGACAGAACCTAACTATGGCTACACCTTC. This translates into CASSYSGTEPNYGYTF.